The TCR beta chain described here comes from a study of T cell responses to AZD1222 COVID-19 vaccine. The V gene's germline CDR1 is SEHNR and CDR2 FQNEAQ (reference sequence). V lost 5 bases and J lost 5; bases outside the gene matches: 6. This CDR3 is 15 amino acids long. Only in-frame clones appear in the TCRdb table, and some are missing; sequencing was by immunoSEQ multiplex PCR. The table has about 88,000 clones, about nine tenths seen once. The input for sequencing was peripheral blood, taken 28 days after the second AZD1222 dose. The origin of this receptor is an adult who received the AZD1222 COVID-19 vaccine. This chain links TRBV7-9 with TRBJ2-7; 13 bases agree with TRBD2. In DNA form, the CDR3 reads TGTGCCAGCAGCGCCCGACTAGCGGGGGGCAACGAGCAGTACTTC. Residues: CASSARLAGGNEQYF.